A single sample is the source of the 6 T cell receptor beta chains below, sequenced in a study of cytomegalovirus exposure and HLA in healthy donors. Primers included in the PCR were 60 Vbeta and 13 Jbeta primers. TCRdb's table, derived via immunoSEQ multiplex PCR, lists solely in-frame clones and lacks some. The sample carries some 90,000 clones, 65% to 80% recorded once. Input material: PBMCs. All receptors derive from a woman in her 70s in good health and CMV-seropositive.

The chain uses TRBV5-1 and TRBJ1-4; D not resolved. Germline loops: CDR1 SGHRS, CDR2 YFSETQ. V was trimmed by 3 bases and J by 4 bases, leaving 10 bases between them. The CDR3 runs to 14 residues. The CDR3 region is CASSSGGFNEKLFF. DNA for the CDR3: TGCGCCAGCAGCTCCGGAGGGTTTAATGAAAAACTGTTTTTT.

This clone was seen a few times. This chain joins TRBV10-3 and TRBJ2-7; 12 nucleotides match TRBD2. Germline CDR1 and CDR2: ENHRY and SYGVKD. Trimming at V came to 0 bases and at J to 2 bases, leaving 8 bases not matched to a gene. This CDR3 has 18 residues. The CDR3 reads CAISESMLAGGTTYEQYF. The DNA of the CDR3 is TGTGCCATCAGTGAGTCGATGCTAGCGGGAGGGACCACCTACGAGCAGTACTTC.

This clone was recorded once. This chain joins TRBV6-6 and TRBJ2-7; 8 positions match TRBD1. J was trimmed by 6 bases and V by 7 bases; bases with no gene match: 14. The CDR3 totals 15 residues. Germline CDR1 is MNHNY and CDR2 is SVGAGI (reference sequence). CDR3 in amino acids: CASKFPGTGGGEQYF. As DNA, the CDR3 is TGTGCCAGCAAATTCCCCGGGACAGGAGGGGGCGAGCAGTACTTC.

This sequence joins TRBV11-2 and TRBJ1-1; tentatively, D is TRBD1 (6 bases). The length of the CDR3 is 16 residues. Trimming took 3 bases from V and 0 from J, leaving 14 bases between them. Germline values: CDR1 SGHAT, CDR2 FQNNGV. In DNA form, the CDR3 reads TGTGCCAGCAGCTTCCAGGGAGGGGGTATGAACACTGAAGCTTTCTTT. Its protein is CASSFQGGGMNTEAFF.

The CDR3 DNA sequence: TGTGCCAGCAGCTTAGCGGGCGGGTCGGGCTACGAGCAGTACTTC. Translated: CASSLAGGSGYEQYF. This chain connects TRBV7-2 to TRBJ2-5, with D perhaps TRBD2 (5 bases). The end of the DNA fits TRBJ2-7 better, so the J call may be wrong. The CDR3 spans 15 residues. CDR1 is SGHTA and CDR2 is FQGNSA in the germline V gene.

The chain carries TRBV4-1 and TRBJ1-3, with TRBD1 matching over 7 bases. CDR1 MGHRA and CDR2 YSYEKL come from the germline V gene. After removal of 4 bases from V and 8 bases from J, the junction contained 8 bases not matched to a gene. CDR3 length: 14 residues. CDR3 bases: TGCGCCAGCAGCCCGTACAGGGGTAAGGACACCATATATTTT. As protein: CASSPYRGKDTIYF.